The 17 T cell receptor beta chains in this list originate from one sample, sequenced in a study of control samples from healthy donors and cancer patients. Method: immunoSEQ multiplex PCR; TCRdb's copy keeps in-frame clones and lacks some. The sample has under 450,000 clones, 80% to 95% seen once. The sequenced sample was PBMCs. All receptors derive from a man aged 35 to 55 with head and neck cancer.

The rearrangement links TRBV5-6 to TRBJ1-5, with D unresolved. The germline gives CDR1 SGHDT, CDR2 YYEEEE. Trimming took 4 bases from V and 1 from J, leaving 9 bases between them. The CDR3 is made up of 14 amino acids. The CDR3 region has the DNA TGTGCCAGCAGCCCGGACGGAAGCAATCAGCCCCAGCATTTT. It specifies CASSPDGSNQPQHF.

This chain uses TRBV5-1 with TRBJ2-7; D is possibly TRBD1 (5 bases). V lost 1 base, J lost 6 bases, and 23 bases lay in between. This CDR3 region has 17 residues. Germline assignment: CDR1 SGHRS and CDR2 YFSETQ. As DNA, the CDR3 is TGCGCCAGCAGCTTGTTACAATCGCAGGGCCTTGGATTCGAGCAGTACTTC. Amino acids: CASSLLQSQGLGFEQYF.

V is TRBV10-3 and J is TRBJ2-6, with D unresolved. Germline CDR1 ENHRY, CDR2 SYGVKD. Between the trimmed V and J ends, which lost 5 bases and 1 base, there was a span of 6 bases. The CDR3 is 14 amino acids. The CDR3: CAISQESGANVLTF. The CDR3 region has the DNA TGTGCCATCAGTCAAGAGTCTGGGGCCAACGTCCTGACTTTC.

This chain links TRBV6-5 with TRBJ2-2, with a possible D match to TRBD2 (8 bases). There are 15 residues in the CDR3. V was shortened by 5 bases and J by 4 bases, with 14 bases between the two germline ends. Germline V gene data show CDR1 as MNHEY and CDR2 as SVGAGI. This CDR3 reads CASSREGATTGELFF. CDR3 DNA sequence: TGTGCCAGCAGTCGGGAGGGGGCGACCACCGGGGAGCTGTTTTTT.

This chain joins TRBV4-3 and TRBJ2-3, with 11 bases aligning to TRBD2. The CDR3 has 16 residues. Trimming removed 4 bases from V and 1 base from J; junction bases left unmatched: 4. The germline V gene has CDR1 LGHNA and CDR2 YSLEER. Here the CDR3 DNA reads TGCGCCAGCAGCCCAATAGCGGGGGGGGGCACAGATACGCAGTATTTT. This codes for CASSPIAGGGTDTQYF.

This chain joins TRBV7-8 and TRBJ1-2; a weak D match, TRBD1 (5 bases). The CDR3 contains 15 residues. CDR1 and CDR2 from the germline V gene are SGHVS and FQNEAQ. Trimming stripped 5 bases from V and 4 bases from J, with 17 bases between. The CDR3 spells CASSPSTDLVYGYTF. DNA of the CDR3: TGTGCCAGCAGCCCGTCGACAGACCTGGTCTATGGCTACACCTTC.

The chain uses TRBV15 and TRBJ2-2; D unresolved. CDR1 is LNHNV and CDR2 is YYDKDF in the germline V gene (reference sequence). This CDR3 comprises 16 residues. V was clipped by 1 base and J by 0 bases, with 9 bases between them. The CDR3 here is CATSRVHGSNTGELFF. The CDR3 DNA reads as TGTGCCACCAGCAGAGTGCACGGTTCGAACACCGGGGAGCTGTTTTTT.

This clone was counted only a few times. V gene TRBV9 combines with J gene TRBJ2-3; D possibly corresponds to TRBD1 (5 bases). Trimming took 0 bases from V and 2 from J, leaving 10 bases between them. The V gene's germline CDR1 is SGDLS and CDR2 YYNGEE. This CDR3 is built from 15 residues. The CDR3 region has the DNA TGTGCCAGCAGCGTAGTGGGCAGGGCCACAGATACGCAGTATTTT. Protein: CASSVVGRATDTQYF.

The chain has TRBV28 and TRBJ1-3, with D possibly TRBD1 on 6 matching bases. The CDR3 contains 16 residues. The V end was cut by 2 bases, the J end by 0 bases, with 11 bases between. Germline V lookup: CDR1 MDHEN, CDR2 SYDVKM. The CDR3 is CASSLNRGASGNTIYF. DNA for the CDR3: TGTGCCAGCAGTTTAAATCGGGGGGCCTCTGGAAACACCATATATTTT.

This chain uses TRBV30 with TRBJ1-5, with D perhaps matching TRBD1 (5 bases). Per germline, CDR1 GTSNPN and CDR2 SVGIG (reference sequence). This CDR3 comprises 15 residues. V was trimmed by 4 bases and J by 6 bases, leaving 19 bases between them. CDR3 bases: TGTGCCTGGAACAAACCCGGGACTACCGGTCAGCCCCAGCATTTT. Encoded protein: CAWNKPGTTGQPQHF.

This sequence joins TRBV5-4 and TRBJ2-2; 8 nucleotides match TRBD2. The trim removed 4 bases at V and 5 bases at J, leaving 4 bases unmatched. The CDR3 extends over 14 amino acids. CDR1 and CDR2 from the germline V gene are SGHNT and YYREEE (reference sequence). CDR3 in amino acids: CASSRTSYTGELFF. In DNA form, the CDR3 reads TGTGCCAGCAGCCGGACTAGCTATACCGGGGAGCTGTTTTTT. The full variable domain, with the rest looked up from reference TRBV5-4 and TRBJ2-2, is ETGVTQSPTHLIKTRGQQVTLRCSSQSGHNTVSWYQQALGQGPQFIFQYYREEENGRGNFPPRFSGLQFPNYSSELNVNALELDDSALYLCASSRTSYTGELFFGEGSRLTVL.

This chain uses TRBV7-2 with TRBJ2-7, with unresolved D. V was trimmed by 0 bases and J by 5 bases, leaving 11 bases between them. Germline V gene data show CDR1 as SGHTA and CDR2 as FQGNSA. This CDR3 spans 14 amino acids. CDR3 in amino acids: CASSLAGLQHEQYF. The CDR3 nucleotides read TGTGCCAGCAGCTTAGCGGGCCTGCAGCACGAGCAGTACTTC.

V usage is TRBV4-1 and J usage is TRBJ1-4; the match to TRBD1 covers 8 bases. Trimming at V came to 4 bases and at J to 5 bases, leaving 3 bases not matched to a gene. Per the germline V gene, CDR1 is MGHRA and CDR2 is YSYEKL. The CDR3 extends over 14 amino acids. The CDR3 loop is CASSLTGGNEKLFF. As DNA, the CDR3 is TGCGCCAGCAGCCTAACAGGGGGAAATGAAAAACTGTTTTTT.

The chain is built from TRBV6-5 and TRBJ1-6; 7 bases line up with TRBD1. V trimming: 0 bases; J trimming: 9 bases; junction bases outside the gene matches: 5. Germline values: CDR1 MNHEY, CDR2 SVGAGI. CDR3 length: 15 amino acids. CDR3 amino acids: CASSYSTGLASPLHF. CDR3 coding DNA: TGTGCCAGCAGTTACTCGACAGGGCTGGCTTCACCCCTCCACTTT.

The chain joins TRBV7-2 to TRBJ1-4; no clear D. Germline V gives CDR1 SGHTA, CDR2 FQGNSA. Trimming shortened V by 0 bases and J by 7 bases, and 9 bases separated the two germline ends. This CDR3 contains 14 residues. CDR3 protein: CASSLARPPEKLFF. As DNA, the CDR3 is TGTGCCAGCAGCTTAGCGAGGCCTCCTGAAAAACTGTTTTTT.

The gene calls are TRBV11-2 and TRBJ2-5, with 7 bases identical to TRBD1. CDR3 length: 14 amino acids. Germline CDR1 reads SGHAT; CDR2 reads FQNNGV. After removal of 5 bases from V and 0 bases from J, the junction contained 3 bases not matched to a gene. DNA for the CDR3: TGTGCCAGCAGCATGGACAGGTACCAAGAGACCCAGTACTTC. Translated, it gives CASSMDRYQETQYF.

V and J are TRBV7-2 and TRBJ1-1; D gene uncertain. The V end lost 2 bases, the J end lost 1 base, and 5 bases lay between the germline ends. CDR3 length: 13 amino acids. Germline V gene sequence: CDR1 SGHTA, CDR2 FQGNSA. The CDR3 protein is CASSLYPNTEAFF. CDR3 bases: TGTGCCAGCAGCTTATACCCGAACACTGAAGCTTTCTTT.